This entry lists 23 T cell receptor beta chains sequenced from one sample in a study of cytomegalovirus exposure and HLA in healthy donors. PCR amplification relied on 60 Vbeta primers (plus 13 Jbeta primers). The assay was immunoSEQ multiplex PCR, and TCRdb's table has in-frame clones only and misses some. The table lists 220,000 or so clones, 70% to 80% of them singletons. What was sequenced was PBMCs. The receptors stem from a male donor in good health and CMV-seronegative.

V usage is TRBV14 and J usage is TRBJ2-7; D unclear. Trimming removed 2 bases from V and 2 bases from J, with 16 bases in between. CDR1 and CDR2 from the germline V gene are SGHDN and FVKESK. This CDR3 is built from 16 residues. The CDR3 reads CASSQSPPTFTYEQYF. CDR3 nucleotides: TGTGCCAGCAGCCAATCGCCGCCTACCTTCACCTACGAGCAGTACTTC.

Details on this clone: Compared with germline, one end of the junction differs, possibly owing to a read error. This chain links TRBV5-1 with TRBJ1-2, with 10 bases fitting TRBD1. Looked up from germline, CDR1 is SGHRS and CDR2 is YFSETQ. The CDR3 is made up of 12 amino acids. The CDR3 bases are TGCGCCAGCAGCTTTGACAGGGGGCGTGAGGATTGG. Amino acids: CASSFDRGREDW.

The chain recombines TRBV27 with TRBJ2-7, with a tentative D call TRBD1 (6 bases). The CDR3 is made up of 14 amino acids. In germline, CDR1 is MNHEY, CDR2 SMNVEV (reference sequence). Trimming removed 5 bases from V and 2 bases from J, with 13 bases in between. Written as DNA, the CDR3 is TGTGCCAGCAGTCGACAGGAATTGCCCTACGAGCAGTACTTC. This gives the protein CASSRQELPYEQYF.

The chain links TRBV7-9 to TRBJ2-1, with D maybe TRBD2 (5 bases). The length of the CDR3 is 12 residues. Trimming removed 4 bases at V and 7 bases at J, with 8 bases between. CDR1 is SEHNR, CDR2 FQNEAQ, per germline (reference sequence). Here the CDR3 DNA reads TGTGCCAGCAGCTACCGCGGGAATGAGCAGTTCTTC. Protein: CASSYRGNEQFF.

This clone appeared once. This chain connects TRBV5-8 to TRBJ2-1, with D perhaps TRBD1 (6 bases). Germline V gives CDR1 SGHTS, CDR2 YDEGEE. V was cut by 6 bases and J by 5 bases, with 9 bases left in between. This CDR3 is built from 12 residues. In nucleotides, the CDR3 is TGTGCCAGCACCTGGACAGACAATGAGCAGTTCTTC. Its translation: CASTWTDNEQFF.

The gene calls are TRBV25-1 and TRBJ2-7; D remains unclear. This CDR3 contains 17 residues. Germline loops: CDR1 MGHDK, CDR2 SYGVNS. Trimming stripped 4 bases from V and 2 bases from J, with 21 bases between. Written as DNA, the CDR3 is TGTGCCAGCAGTGGCCGGGTGGCAACCTTTAGGACCTACGAGCAGTACTTC. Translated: CASSGRVATFRTYEQYF.

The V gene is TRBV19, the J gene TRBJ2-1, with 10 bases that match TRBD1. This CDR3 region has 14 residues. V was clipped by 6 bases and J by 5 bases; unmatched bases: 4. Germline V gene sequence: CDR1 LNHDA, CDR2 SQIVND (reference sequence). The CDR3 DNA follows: TGTGCCAGTAGGAGACAGGGGGCCGACAATGAGCAGTTCTTC. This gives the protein CASRRQGADNEQFF.

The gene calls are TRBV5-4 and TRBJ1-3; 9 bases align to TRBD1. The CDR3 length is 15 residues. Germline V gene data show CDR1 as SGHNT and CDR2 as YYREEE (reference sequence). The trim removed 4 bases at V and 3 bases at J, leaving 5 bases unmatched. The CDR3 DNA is TGTGCCAGCAGCCCGACAGGGGGAGTTGGAAACACCATATATTTT. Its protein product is CASSPTGGVGNTIYF.

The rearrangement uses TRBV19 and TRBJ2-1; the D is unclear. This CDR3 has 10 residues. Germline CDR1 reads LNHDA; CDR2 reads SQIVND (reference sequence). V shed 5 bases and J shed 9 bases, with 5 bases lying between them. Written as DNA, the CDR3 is TGTGCCAGTAGTTCAGGTGAGCAGTTCTTC. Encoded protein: CASSSGEQFF.

CDR3 nucleotides: TGTGCCAGCAGCTTCGGACTAGCGGGAAAGATACTTATCCAAGAGACCCAGTACTTC. As protein: CASSFGLAGKILIQETQYF. The J gene is TRBJ2-5, the V gene TRBV5-5; 12 bases are a match to TRBD2. Germline CDR1 is SGHKS and CDR2 is YYEKEE (reference sequence). The CDR3 sequence is 19 residues long. The junction had 12 bases not matched to a gene; V was cut back by 2 bases and J by 1 base. The full variable domain, with the rest looked up from reference TRBV5-5 and TRBJ2-5, is DAGVTQSPTHLIKTRGQQVTLRCSPISGHKSVSWYQQVLGQGPQFIFQYYEKEERGRGNFPDRFSARQFPNYSSELNVNALLLGDSALYLCASSFGLAGKILIQETQYFGPGTRLLVL.

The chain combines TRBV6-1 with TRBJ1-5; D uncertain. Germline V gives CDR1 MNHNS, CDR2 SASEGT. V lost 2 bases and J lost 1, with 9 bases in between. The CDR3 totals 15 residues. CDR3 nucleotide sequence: TGTGCCAGCAGTGAACGAGGTCAAAGCAATCAGCCCCAGCATTTT. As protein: CASSERGQSNQPQHF.

CDR3 sequence: CASSLVRHHTF. CDR3 nucleotide sequence: TGTGCCAGCAGCTTAGTCAGACATCACACCTTC. V is TRBV7-2 and J is TRBJ1-2; D gene uncertain. CDR3 length: 11 residues. V was pared by 1 base and J by 12 bases, with 9 bases between. Looked up from germline, CDR1 is SGHTA and CDR2 is FQGNSA.

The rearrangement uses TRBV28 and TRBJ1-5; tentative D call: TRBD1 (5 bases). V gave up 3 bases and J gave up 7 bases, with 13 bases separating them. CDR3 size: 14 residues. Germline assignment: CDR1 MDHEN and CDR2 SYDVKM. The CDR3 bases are TGTGCCAGCAGTTTCCCAGTACGGGGGCAGCCCCAGCATTTT. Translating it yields CASSFPVRGQPQHF.

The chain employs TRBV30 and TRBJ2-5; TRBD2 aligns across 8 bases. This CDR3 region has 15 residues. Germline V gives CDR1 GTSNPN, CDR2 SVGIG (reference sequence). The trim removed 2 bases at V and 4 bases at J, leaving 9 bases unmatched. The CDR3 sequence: CAWSWPAGEVETQYF. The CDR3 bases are TGTGCCTGGAGTTGGCCAGCGGGAGAGGTAGAGACCCAGTACTTC.

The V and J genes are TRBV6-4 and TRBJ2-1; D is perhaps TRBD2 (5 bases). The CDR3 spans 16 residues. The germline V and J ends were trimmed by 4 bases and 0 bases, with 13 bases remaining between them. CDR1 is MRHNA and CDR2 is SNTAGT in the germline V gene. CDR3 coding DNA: TGTGCCAGCAGTGGATCCCCGGGGAACTCCTACAATGAGCAGTTCTTC. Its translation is CASSGSPGNSYNEQFF.

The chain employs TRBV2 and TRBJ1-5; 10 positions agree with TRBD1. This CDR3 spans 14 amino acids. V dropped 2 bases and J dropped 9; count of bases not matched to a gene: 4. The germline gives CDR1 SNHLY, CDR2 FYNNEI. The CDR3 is CASSERQGAGPQHF. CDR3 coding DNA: TGTGCCAGCAGTGAAAGACAGGGGGCTGGGCCCCAGCATTTT.

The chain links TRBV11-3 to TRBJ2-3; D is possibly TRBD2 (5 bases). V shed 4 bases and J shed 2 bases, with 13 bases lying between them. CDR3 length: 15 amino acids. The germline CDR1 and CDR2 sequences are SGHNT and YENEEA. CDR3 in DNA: TGTGCCAGCAGCTCTAGCAGCCGGGTCACAGATACGCAGTATTTT. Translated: CASSSSSRVTDTQYF.

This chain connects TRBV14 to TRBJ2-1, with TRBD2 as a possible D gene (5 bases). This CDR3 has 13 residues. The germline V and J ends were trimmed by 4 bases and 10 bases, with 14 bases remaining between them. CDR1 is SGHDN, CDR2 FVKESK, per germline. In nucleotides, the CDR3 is TGTGCCAGCAGCCGGGTGGGAGTACGGGAGCAGTTCTTC. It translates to CASSRVGVREQFF.

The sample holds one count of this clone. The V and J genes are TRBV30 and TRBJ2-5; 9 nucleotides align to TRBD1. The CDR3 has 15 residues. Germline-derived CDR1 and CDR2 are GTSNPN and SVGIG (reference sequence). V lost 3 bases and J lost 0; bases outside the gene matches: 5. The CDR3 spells CAWSTGQGNQETQYF. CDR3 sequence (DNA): TGTGCCTGGAGCACCGGACAGGGGAACCAAGAGACCCAGTACTTC.

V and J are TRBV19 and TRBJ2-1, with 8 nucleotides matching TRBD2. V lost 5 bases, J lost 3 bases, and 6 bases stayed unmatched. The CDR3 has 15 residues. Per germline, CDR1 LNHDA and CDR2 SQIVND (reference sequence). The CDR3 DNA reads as TGTGCCAGTAGTGGGGTTGCGGGAGGCTACAATGAGCAGTTCTTC. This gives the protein CASSGVAGGYNEQFF.

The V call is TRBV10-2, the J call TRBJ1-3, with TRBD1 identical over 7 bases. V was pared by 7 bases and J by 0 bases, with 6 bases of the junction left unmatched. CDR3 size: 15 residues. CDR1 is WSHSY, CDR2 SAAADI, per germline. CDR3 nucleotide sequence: TGCGCCAGCATTCGGGACAGCAGCTCTGGAAACACCATATATTTT. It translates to CASIRDSSSGNTIYF.

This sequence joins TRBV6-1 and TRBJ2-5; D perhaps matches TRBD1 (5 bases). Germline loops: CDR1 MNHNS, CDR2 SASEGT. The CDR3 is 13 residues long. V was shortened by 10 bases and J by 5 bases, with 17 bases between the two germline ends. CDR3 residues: CATSVGVAETQYF. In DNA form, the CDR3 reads TGTGCCACCTCGGTAGGGGTGGCGGAGACCCAGTACTTC.

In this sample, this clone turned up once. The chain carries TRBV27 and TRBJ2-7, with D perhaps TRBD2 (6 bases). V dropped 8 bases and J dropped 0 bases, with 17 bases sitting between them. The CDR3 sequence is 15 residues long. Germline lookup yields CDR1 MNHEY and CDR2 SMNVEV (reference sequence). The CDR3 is CASGLEGSSSYEQYF. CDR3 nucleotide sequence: TGTGCCAGCGGCCTGGAGGGGTCCAGCTCCTACGAGCAGTACTTC.